A single sample gave rise to the 32 T cell receptor beta chains below, sequenced in a study of blood T cell repertoires in COVID-19. Clones were sequenced by immunoSEQ multiplex PCR, and TCRdb holds only the in-frame ones, with some missing. The table lists about 62,000 clones, over 75% of them singletons. The sequenced sample was peripheral blood. The receptors stem from a woman aged 55 to 70 with COVID-19, enrolled during active disease.

The rearrangement links TRBV7-3 to TRBJ1-2; 11 bases match TRBD1. With V trimmed by 6 bases and J by 6 bases, 9 bases remained unmatched. Germline CDR1 SGHTA, CDR2 FQGTGA. The CDR3 totals 15 residues. CDR3 coding DNA: TGTGCCAGCAGTCTAGGACAGGGGGCGTTCAATGGCTACACCTTC. This gives the protein CASSLGQGAFNGYTF.

The rearrangement links TRBV4-1 to TRBJ1-6; 7 positions match TRBD1. V was clipped by 0 bases and J by 0 bases; unmatched bases: 5. The germline CDR1 and CDR2 sequences are MGHRA and YSYEKL. The CDR3 contains 18 residues. Written as DNA, the CDR3 is TGCGCCAGCAGCCAAGATAGGGGACAGAGCTCCTATAATTCACCCCTCCACTTT. This translates into CASSQDRGQSSYNSPLHF.

This clone was detected only a few times. The chain uses TRBV19 and TRBJ2-1; perhaps TRBD1 as D (5 bases). V dropped 6 bases and J dropped 0 bases, with 15 bases sitting between them. This CDR3 spans 16 amino acids. Per the germline V gene, CDR1 is LNHDA and CDR2 is SQIVND (reference sequence). The CDR3: CASSLPTDSSYNEQFF. Here the CDR3 DNA reads TGTGCCAGTAGCCTTCCGACCGACAGCTCCTACAATGAGCAGTTCTTC.

The rearrangement uses TRBV11-2 and TRBJ1-2; a possible D gene is TRBD1 (5 bases). The CDR3 is made up of 17 amino acids. In germline, CDR1 is SGHAT, CDR2 FQNNGV. V lost 2 bases and J lost 4, with 20 bases in between. The CDR3: CASSLFLGEGRAYGYTF. CDR3 in DNA: TGTGCCAGCAGCTTATTCTTGGGGGAGGGGCGCGCCTATGGCTACACCTTC. Together with reference TRBV11-2 and TRBJ1-2, the CDR3 gives the full variable domain: EAGVAQSPRYKIIEKRQSVAFWCNPISGHATLYWYQQILGQGPKLLIQFQNNGVVDDSQLPKDRFSAERLKGVDSTLKIQPAKLEDSAVYLCASSLFLGEGRAYGYTFGSGTRLTVV.

This chain links TRBV7-2 with TRBJ2-7; no firm D call. Looked up from germline, CDR1 is SGHTA and CDR2 is FQGNSA. The CDR3 spans 13 residues. V was shortened by 5 bases and J by 2 bases, with 10 bases between the two germline ends. CDR3 DNA: TGTGCCAGCAGCGTAAGCTACCCCTACGAGCAGTACTTC. It is translated as CASSVSYPYEQYF.

The V and J genes are TRBV27 and TRBJ2-1; 7 nucleotides line up with TRBD2. CDR3 size: 14 residues. Germline V gene data show CDR1 as MNHEY and CDR2 as SMNVEV (reference sequence). V shed 4 bases, J shed 7 bases, and the junction held 7 bases outside the gene matches. CDR3 residues: CASSSTRGGNEQFF. Here the CDR3 DNA reads TGTGCCAGCAGTTCCACCCGGGGAGGGAATGAGCAGTTCTTC.

V is TRBV30 and J is TRBJ1-2; 9 positions match TRBD1. The V and J ends lost 4 bases and 6 bases, in that order; junction bases with no gene match: 6. The CDR3 covers 13 residues. In germline, CDR1 is GTSNPN, CDR2 SVGIG (reference sequence). CDR3 in amino acids: CAWIRDRVNGYTF. The CDR3 coding sequence is TGTGCCTGGATCCGGGACAGGGTCAATGGCTACACCTTC.

This chain links TRBV29-1 with TRBJ1-2; 10 bases are a match to TRBD1. This CDR3 comprises 13 residues. J gave up 4 bases and V 4 bases, and 3 bases lay outside the gene matches. Germline V gives CDR1 SQVTM, CDR2 ANQGSEA. The DNA for the CDR3 is TGCAGCGTTGGGTGGACAGGGGGCTATGGCTACACCTTC. Amino acid sequence: CSVGWTGGYGYTF. Filled out from reference TRBV29-1 and TRBJ1-2, the complete variable domain reads SAVISQKPSRDICQRGTSLTIQCQVDSQVTMMFWYRQQPGQSLTLIATANQGSEATYESGFVIDKFPISRPNLTFSTLTVSNMSPEDSSIYLCSVGWTGGYGYTFGSGTRLTVV.

The chain joins TRBV18 to TRBJ1-5, with 9 nucleotides matching TRBD1. V was clipped by 3 bases and J by 5 bases; unmatched bases: 5. This CDR3 spans 15 amino acids. Germline assignment: CDR1 KGHSH and CDR2 LQKENI. CDR3 coding DNA: TGTGCCAGCTCACCCACAGGGGGCGTATATCAGCCCCAGCATTTT. It yields the protein CASSPTGGVYQPQHF.

The chain has TRBV18 and TRBJ1-2; TRBD1 aligns across 10 bases. Germline V CDR1 and CDR2: KGHSH, LQKENI. The V segment lost 3 bases and the J segment 5 bases; nucleotides outside the gene matches: 24. CDR3 length: 21 amino acids. The DNA of the CDR3 is TGTGCCAGCTCACCGTTACTCCCCCGGGACAGGGGAGAGGGTTGGGCTTATGGCTACACCTTC. Its translation: CASSPLLPRDRGEGWAYGYTF.

This clone was recorded once. The chain is built from TRBV19 and TRBJ1-2; no firm D call. V lost 4 bases and J lost 5, with 11 bases in between. The CDR3 runs to 13 residues. Germline CDR1 reads LNHDA; CDR2 reads SQIVND (reference sequence). CDR3 amino acids: CASSRQAPYGYTF. CDR3 DNA sequence: TGTGCCAGTAGTAGGCAGGCCCCATATGGCTACACCTTC.

V and J are TRBV11-3 and TRBJ1-1; 7 nucleotides line up with TRBD1. The V segment lost 5 bases and the J segment 5 bases; nucleotides outside the gene matches: 8. This CDR3 spans 14 amino acids. The germline V gene has CDR1 SGHNT and CDR2 YENEEA. The CDR3 bases are TGTGCCAGCAGCAATGACAGGGTGAGAACTGAAGCTTTCTTT. Residues: CASSNDRVRTEAFF.

The genes are TRBV9 and TRBJ2-1; the match to TRBD2 covers 15 bases. Germline-derived CDR1 and CDR2 are SGDLS and YYNGEE. V lost 4 bases, J lost 9 bases, and 8 bases stayed unmatched. This CDR3 spans 16 amino acids. The CDR3 is CASSSWTSGRASEQFF. Written as DNA, the CDR3 is TGTGCCAGCAGCTCGTGGACTAGCGGGAGGGCCTCTGAGCAGTTCTTC.

The chain couples TRBV6-4 to TRBJ2-7; 14 nucleotides align to TRBD2. The CDR3 consists of 14 residues. Germline V gene lookup returns CDR1 MRHNA and CDR2 SNTAGT. Losses at the gene ends were 2 bases for V and 6 bases for J; bases not matched to a gene: 0. CDR3 coding DNA: TGTGCCAGCAGTGACGGGACTAGCGGGAGCGAGCAGTACTTC. It specifies CASSDGTSGSEQYF.

This chain connects TRBV5-1 to TRBJ2-3, with TRBD1 as a possible D gene (6 bases). CDR3 length equals 13 residues. Per the germline V gene, CDR1 is SGHRS and CDR2 is YFSETQ. V was pared by 4 bases and J by 7 bases, with 13 bases between. The CDR3 loop reads CASSQQGMNTQYF. The CDR3 region has the DNA TGCGCCAGCAGCCAACAGGGTATGAATACGCAGTATTTT.

The chain carries TRBV9 and TRBJ2-2; 9 bases line up with TRBD2. The CDR3 runs to 16 residues. With 4 bases clipped from V and 0 bases from J, the junction kept 4 bases outside the gene matches. Germline assignment: CDR1 SGDLS and CDR2 YYNGEE. CDR3 protein: CASSSLAGTNTGELFF. Here the CDR3 DNA reads TGTGCCAGCAGCTCCCTAGCGGGGACGAACACCGGGGAGCTGTTTTTT.

This chain uses TRBV12-3 or TRBV12-4 with TRBJ1-2, with TRBD1 matching 9 bases. The CDR3 runs 12 residues. Trimming at V came to 8 bases and at J to 7 bases, leaving 5 bases not matched to a gene. CDR3 in amino acids: CASRTGGVGYTF. The CDR3 DNA follows: TGTGCCAGCCGTACAGGGGGCGTTGGCTACACCTTC.

The chain employs TRBV27 and TRBJ1-1; D may be TRBD1 (6 bases). The V gene's germline CDR1 is MNHEY and CDR2 SMNVEV (reference sequence). The V end lost 0 bases, the J end lost 2 bases, and 13 bases lay between the germline ends. The CDR3 is 16 residues long. CDR3 sequence: CASSLSGATPNTEAFF. CDR3 sequence (DNA): TGTGCCAGCAGTTTATCGGGGGCAACACCCAACACTGAAGCTTTCTTT.

This chain joins TRBV3-1 (or the pseudogene TRBV3-2) and TRBJ1-5; D is ambiguous. This CDR3 is built from 14 residues. The germline gives CDR1 LGHDT, CDR2 YNNKEL (reference sequence). V lost 1 base, J lost 0 bases, and 4 bases lay in between. CDR3 protein: CASSQAVSNQPQHF. For the CDR3, the DNA is TGTGCCAGCAGCCAAGCGGTTAGCAATCAGCCCCAGCATTTT.

The chain couples TRBV7-2 to TRBJ2-7; 11 nucleotides match TRBD2. Per germline, CDR1 SGHTA and CDR2 FQGNSA. There are 16 residues in the CDR3. The junction had 6 bases not matched to a gene; V was cut back by 1 base and J by 4 bases. The CDR3 DNA reads TGTGCCAGCAGCTTAGAACTAGCGGGAGTCGGGTACGAGCAGTACTTC. This encodes CASSLELAGVGYEQYF.

This clone was detected only once. The chain carries TRBV28 and TRBJ2-4; D is uncertain. The CDR3 sequence is 14 residues long. V lost 2 bases to trimming and J lost 4 bases, with 9 bases between them. The germline CDR1 and CDR2 sequences are MDHEN and SYDVKM. This CDR3 is CASSLIGRKNIQYF. CDR3 coding DNA: TGTGCCAGCAGTTTAATAGGCAGGAAAAACATTCAGTACTTC.

V gene TRBV4-1 combines with J gene TRBJ1-6; 8 positions match TRBD1. Germline lookup yields CDR1 MGHRA and CDR2 YSYEKL. Trimming at V came to 5 bases and at J to 5 bases, leaving 14 bases not matched to a gene. CDR3 length equals 18 residues. The CDR3 protein is CASSTGTGTMWDNSPLHF. In DNA form, the CDR3 reads TGCGCCAGCAGCACCGGGACAGGAACCATGTGGGATAATTCACCCCTCCACTTT.

The V call is TRBV6-5, the J call TRBJ1-1; 7 bases are a match to TRBD1. V was clipped by 5 bases and J by 3 bases; unmatched bases: 3. CDR3 length: 13 amino acids. Per the germline V gene, CDR1 is MNHEY and CDR2 is SVGAGI. The CDR3 bases are TGTGCCAGCAGTCGGGACAGATACACTGAAGCTTTCTTT. This encodes CASSRDRYTEAFF.

This clone was picked up a small number of times. The chain links TRBV28 to TRBJ1-2; TRBD1 is a possible D gene (6 bases). CDR3 size: 14 residues. V was shortened by 1 base and J by 8 bases, with 14 bases between the two germline ends. The germline V gene encodes CDR1 MDHEN and CDR2 SYDVKM. The CDR3 DNA is TGTGCCAGCAGTTTATTGAGGGACATAAGAGGCTACACCTTC. Encoded protein: CASSLLRDIRGYTF.

The genes are TRBV19 and TRBJ1-1, with a possible D match to TRBD1 (5 bases). CDR1 is LNHDA and CDR2 is SQIVND in the germline V gene (reference sequence). Trimming took off 3 bases at V and 7 bases at J, with 9 bases between the two ends. This CDR3 has 12 residues. The CDR3 loop reads CASSIPTVEAFF. In DNA form, the CDR3 reads TGTGCCAGTAGTATCCCGACAGTTGAAGCTTTCTTT. The full variable domain, completed using reference TRBV19 and TRBJ1-1, is DGGITQSPKYLFRKEGQNVTLSCEQNLNHDAMYWYRQDPGQGLRLIYYSQIVNDFQKGDIAEGYSVSREKKESFPLTVTSAQKNPTAFYLCASSIPTVEAFFGQGTRLTVV.

The chain recombines TRBV6-5 with TRBJ2-7; 9 positions match TRBD2. CDR1 and CDR2 (germline): MNHEY, SVGAGI. The CDR3 has 15 amino acids. J was trimmed by 3 bases and V by 2 bases; bases with no gene match: 5. The CDR3 bases are TGTGCCAGCAGTTACGATAGCGGGAGTGTCTACGAGCAGTACTTC. This gives the protein CASSYDSGSVYEQYF.

The rearrangement links TRBV19 to TRBJ1-2; no reliable D call. CDR3 length: 12 residues. CDR1 LNHDA and CDR2 SQIVND come from the germline V gene (reference sequence). Trimming took off 3 bases at V and 7 bases at J, with 9 bases between the two ends. CDR3 loop: CASSINLSGYTF. CDR3 coding DNA: TGTGCCAGTAGTATTAACTTGAGTGGCTACACCTTC.

The rearrangement uses TRBV7-9 and TRBJ1-3, with 7 bases matching TRBD1. V lost 4 bases, J lost 2 bases, and 8 bases stayed unmatched. CDR3 length: 16 residues. In germline, CDR1 is SEHNR, CDR2 FQNEAQ (reference sequence). DNA of the CDR3: TGTGCCAGCAGCTCACAATTTCAGGGGGCTGGAAACACCATATATTTT. It translates to CASSSQFQGAGNTIYF.

The chain has TRBV6-5 and TRBJ2-7; tentative D call: TRBD1 (8 bases). CDR3 length equals 15 residues. Trimming took off 7 bases at V and 4 bases at J, with 20 bases between the two ends. CDR1 is MNHEY, CDR2 SVGAGI, per germline. CDR3 DNA sequence: TGTGCCAGCAACCCCCGGACAGGGAGGGGTTACGAGCAGTACTTC. Residues: CASNPRTGRGYEQYF.

This CDR3 is CATSDDLRTGTHEQYF. The CDR3 region has the DNA TGTGCCACCAGTGATGACCTTAGGACAGGGACCCACGAGCAGTACTTC. The chain recombines TRBV24-1 with TRBJ2-7; TRBD1 aligns across 8 bases. Looked up from germline, CDR1 is KGHDR and CDR2 is SFDVKD. This CDR3 region has 16 residues. After removal of 3 bases from V and 5 bases from J, the junction contained 11 bases not matched to a gene.

The chain joins TRBV9 to TRBJ1-2, with no clear D. Trimming removed 3 bases at V and 6 bases at J, with 15 bases between. Germline assignment: CDR1 SGDLS and CDR2 YYNGEE. The CDR3 sequence is 14 residues long. CDR3 loop: CASSGSRVGDGYTF. Here the CDR3 DNA reads TGTGCCAGCAGCGGATCCCGGGTCGGAGATGGCTACACCTTC.

The chain joins TRBV19 to TRBJ2-3; 7 bases agree with TRBD1. This CDR3 has 13 residues. Germline V gene lookup returns CDR1 LNHDA and CDR2 SQIVND (reference sequence). The V gene end was trimmed by 8 bases and the J gene end by 6 bases; junction bases not matched to a gene: 8. The DNA of the CDR3 is TGTGCCAGTCGGCCAGGGGGAATGGATACGCAGTATTTT. It is translated as CASRPGGMDTQYF.